What follows are 17 T cell receptor beta chains derived from one specimen sequenced in a study of CD8+ T cells in alopecia areata. Documented treatment: oral pan-JAK inhibitor, 5-10 mg twice daily. Reverse transcribed after extraction, RNA yielded cDNA as the sequencing template. The assay was immunoSEQ multiplex PCR, and TCRdb's table has in-frame clones only and misses some. The sample records just under 65,000 clones, about 43% being singletons. The specimen comprised CD8+ T cells sorted from blood, sampled around week 36, from a patient treated with tofacitinib. The receptors were sampled from a human donor with alopecia areata.

In its sample, this clone was seen a few times. A far larger clone is only one base removed, so a read error is likely. The chain carries TRBV7-8 and TRBJ2-1; possibly TRBD2 for D (5 bases). The CDR3 contains 13 residues. Trimming pared 5 bases from V and 6 bases from J, leaving 11 bases between. The V gene's germline CDR1 is SGHVS and CDR2 FQNEAQ. Here the CDR3 reads CASSQEGSNEQFF. Written as DNA, the CDR3 is TGTGCCAGCAGCCAAGAGGGTTCCAATGAGCAGTTCTTC.

V gene TRBV19 combines with J gene TRBJ2-7; D is ambiguous. The CDR3 is 11 amino acids. CDR1 LNHDA and CDR2 SQIVND come from the germline V gene (reference sequence). The V end was cut by 9 bases, the J end by 5 bases, with 11 bases between. The CDR3 DNA reads TGTGCCAGCCGCCTAGGCCACGAGCAGTACTTC. The encoded protein is CASRLGHEQYF.

This chain connects TRBV19 to TRBJ2-7; D gene ambiguous. The CDR3 totals 14 residues. The ends were cut back, 5 bases at V and 1 base at J, with 12 bases in the middle. Germline CDR1 LNHDA, CDR2 SQIVND (reference sequence). Here the CDR3 reads CASSSTSWSYEQYF. The CDR3, as DNA: TGTGCCAGTAGTTCGACAAGTTGGTCCTACGAGCAGTACTTC.

The chain carries TRBV27 and TRBJ1-5, with D perhaps matching TRBD1 (5 bases). CDR1 MNHEY and CDR2 SMNVEV come from the germline V gene (reference sequence). The CDR3 covers 15 residues. Trimming shortened V by 3 bases and J by 6 bases, and 15 bases separated the two germline ends. CDR3: CASSFSGGSAQPQHF. The CDR3 nucleotides are TGTGCCAGCAGTTTCTCGGGGGGTTCGGCTCAGCCCCAGCATTTT.

This chain connects TRBV30 to TRBJ2-1; possibly TRBD1 for D (6 bases). The CDR3 extends over 14 amino acids. Germline lookup yields CDR1 GTSNPN and CDR2 SVGIG (reference sequence). The V end was cut by 5 bases, the J end by 3 bases, with 14 bases between. The CDR3 DNA reads TGTGCCTGGGGACCAGGGGTAGTCTACAATGAGCAGTTCTTC. This translates into CAWGPGVVYNEQFF.

The chain joins TRBV7-9 to TRBJ2-1; 12 bases fit TRBD1. Germline V gives CDR1 SEHNR, CDR2 FQNEAQ (reference sequence). This CDR3 has 15 residues. Trimming at V came to 0 bases and at J to 9 bases, leaving 3 bases not matched to a gene. CDR3 in amino acids: CASSLAGTGGAEQFF. In nucleotides, the CDR3 is TGTGCCAGCAGCTTAGCCGGGACAGGGGGCGCTGAGCAGTTCTTC.

The gene calls are TRBV2 and TRBJ2-2; 7 bases align to TRBD2. CDR1 SNHLY and CDR2 FYNNEI come from the germline V gene. Trimming at V came to 0 bases and at J to 6 bases, leaving 7 bases not matched to a gene. This CDR3 region has 16 residues. CDR3 amino acids: CASSEAAGLVAGELFF. In nucleotides, the CDR3 is TGTGCCAGCAGTGAAGCAGCGGGACTCGTCGCCGGGGAGCTGTTTTTT.

V usage is TRBV7-9 and J usage is TRBJ1-4, with 11 bases matching TRBD1. The CDR3 has 15 amino acids. Germline trimming cut 5 bases from V and 8 bases from J; bases unmatched to any gene: 7. CDR1 and CDR2 (germline): SEHNR, FQNEAQ (reference sequence). The CDR3 is CASSPPGQGVEKLFF. The CDR3 coding sequence is TGTGCCAGCAGCCCACCGGGACAGGGGGTAGAAAAACTGTTTTTT.

The sample holds a few counts of this clone. This chain uses TRBV29-1 with TRBJ2-1; 8 bases line up with TRBD2. CDR1 SQVTM and CDR2 ANQGSEA come from the germline V gene. With 1 base clipped from V and 0 bases from J, the junction kept 5 bases outside the gene matches. This CDR3 is 16 amino acids long. CDR3: CSVEGAGGSSYNEQFF. CDR3 nucleotides: TGCAGCGTTGAAGGCGCGGGGGGATCCTCCTACAATGAGCAGTTCTTC.

The sample holds a few counts of this clone. The chain links TRBV7-8 to TRBJ1-2; D call uncertain. CDR1 and CDR2 (germline): SGHVS, FQNEAQ. The CDR3 runs 14 residues. Trimming shortened V by 6 bases and J by 2 bases, and 13 bases separated the two germline ends. CDR3: CASSEEDPNYGYTF. Written as DNA, the CDR3 is TGTGCCAGCAGTGAGGAGGATCCCAACTATGGCTACACCTTC.

The chain is built from TRBV30 and TRBJ2-1; D gene unclear. With 0 bases removed from V and 10 bases from J, the gap between germline ends came to 7 bases. From germline, CDR1 is GTSNPN and CDR2 SVGIG (reference sequence). This CDR3 region has 11 residues. This chain's CDR3 is CAWSVRAEQFF. The DNA for the CDR3 is TGTGCCTGGAGTGTACGGGCAGAGCAGTTCTTC.

This clone appeared a single time. This chain joins TRBV9 and TRBJ1-5; 11 bases line up with TRBD1. This CDR3 contains 14 residues. Germline CDR1 SGDLS, CDR2 YYNGEE. V dropped 4 bases and J dropped 6; count of bases not matched to a gene: 3. The CDR3 loop reads CASSPDRGLQPQHF. DNA of the CDR3: TGTGCCAGCAGCCCGGACAGGGGGCTTCAGCCCCAGCATTTT.

In this sample, this clone turned up a few times. The rearrangement uses TRBV30 and TRBJ2-3; 8 nucleotides align to TRBD2. The J segment lost 1 base and the V segment lost 3 bases, leaving 3 bases of the junction unmatched. CDR3 length: 14 amino acids. CDR1 and CDR2 from the germline V gene are GTSNPN and SVGIG (reference sequence). CDR3 sequence reads: CAWRAGVGTDTQYF. The CDR3 nucleotides are TGTGCCTGGAGAGCGGGGGTGGGCACAGATACGCAGTATTTT. Full variable domain (remainder filled in from reference TRBV30 and TRBJ2-3): SQTIHQWPATLVQPVGSPLSLECTVEGTSNPNLYWYRQAAGRGLQLLFYSVGIGQISSEVPQNLSASRPQDRQFILSSKKLLLSDSGFYLCAWRAGVGTDTQYFGPGTRLTVL.

J is TRBJ2-7 and V is TRBV9; D possibly corresponds to TRBD2 (6 bases). The CDR3 has 16 residues. The germline V gene has CDR1 SGDLS and CDR2 YYNGEE. Trimming left V 3 bases short and J 2 bases short, with 18 bases between. CDR3 nucleotides: TGTGCCAGCAGCGAGGGGCTGGAGGGGTACGCCTACGAGCAGTACTTC. Encoded protein: CASSEGLEGYAYEQYF.

The chain joins TRBV15 to TRBJ1-5; the D gene is possibly TRBD1 (6 bases). The CDR3 consists of 13 residues. From germline, CDR1 is LNHNV and CDR2 YYDKDF (reference sequence). The ends were cut back, 3 bases at V and 7 bases at J, with 10 bases in the middle. The CDR3 spells CATSSRGLQPQHF. CDR3 coding DNA: TGTGCCACCAGCAGCAGGGGTTTACAGCCCCAGCATTTT.

Only a few counts were recorded for this clone. This chain uses TRBV11-2 with TRBJ2-1; 12 bases map to TRBD1. This CDR3 contains 16 residues. The V gene's germline CDR1 is SGHAT and CDR2 FQNNGV. V lost 0 bases, J lost 9 bases, and 6 bases stayed unmatched. This CDR3 is CASSLDRDRGHVEQFF. In nucleotides, the CDR3 is TGTGCCAGCAGCTTAGATAGGGACAGGGGGCATGTTGAGCAGTTCTTC. Using reference TRBV11-2 and TRBJ2-1 for the parts outside the CDR3, the full variable domain is EAGVAQSPRYKIIEKRQSVAFWCNPISGHATLYWYQQILGQGPKLLIQFQNNGVVDDSQLPKDRFSAERLKGVDSTLKIQPAKLEDSAVYLCASSLDRDRGHVEQFFGPGTRLTVL.

The chain has TRBV30 and TRBJ2-3; 15 bases match TRBD2. With 0 bases clipped from V and 6 bases from J, the junction kept 1 base outside the gene matches. Germline CDR1 reads GTSNPN; CDR2 reads SVGIG (reference sequence). This CDR3 region has 15 residues. CDR3 sequence (DNA): TGTGCCTGGAGTGTAGGGACTAGCGGGAGGGATACGCAGTATTTT. As protein: CAWSVGTSGRDTQYF. The full variable domain, its missing parts supplied by reference TRBV30 and TRBJ2-3, is SQTIHQWPATLVQPVGSPLSLECTVEGTSNPNLYWYRQAAGRGLQLLFYSVGIGQISSEVPQNLSASRPQDRQFILSSKKLLLSDSGFYLCAWSVGTSGRDTQYFGPGTRLTVL.